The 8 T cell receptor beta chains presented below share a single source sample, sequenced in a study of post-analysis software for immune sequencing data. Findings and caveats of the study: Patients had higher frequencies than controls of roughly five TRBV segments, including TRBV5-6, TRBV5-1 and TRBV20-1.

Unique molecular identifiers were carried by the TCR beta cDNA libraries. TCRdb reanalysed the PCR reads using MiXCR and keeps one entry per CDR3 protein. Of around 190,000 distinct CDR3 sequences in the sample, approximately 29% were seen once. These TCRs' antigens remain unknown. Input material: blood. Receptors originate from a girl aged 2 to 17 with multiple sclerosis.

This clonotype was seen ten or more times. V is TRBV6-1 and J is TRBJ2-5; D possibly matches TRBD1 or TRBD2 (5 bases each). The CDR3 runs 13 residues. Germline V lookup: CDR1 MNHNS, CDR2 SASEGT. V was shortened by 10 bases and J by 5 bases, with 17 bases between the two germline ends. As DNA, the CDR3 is TGTGCCATCAGCCTGTCGGGGACGGAGACCCAGTACTTC. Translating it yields CAISLSGTETQYF.

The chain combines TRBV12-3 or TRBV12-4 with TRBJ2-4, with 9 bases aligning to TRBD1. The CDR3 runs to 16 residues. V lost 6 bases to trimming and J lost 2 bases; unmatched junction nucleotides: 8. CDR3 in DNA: TGTGCCAGCAGAGGGACAGGGTTATTAACCAAAAACATTCAGTACTTC. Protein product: CASRGTGLLTKNIQYF.

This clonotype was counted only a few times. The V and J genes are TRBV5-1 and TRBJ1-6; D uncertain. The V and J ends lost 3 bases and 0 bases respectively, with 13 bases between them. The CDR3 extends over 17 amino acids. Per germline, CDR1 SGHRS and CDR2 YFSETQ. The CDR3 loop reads CASSSKPPSSYNSPLHF. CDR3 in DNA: TGCGCCAGCAGCTCAAAACCCCCGAGCTCCTATAATTCACCCCTCCACTTT.

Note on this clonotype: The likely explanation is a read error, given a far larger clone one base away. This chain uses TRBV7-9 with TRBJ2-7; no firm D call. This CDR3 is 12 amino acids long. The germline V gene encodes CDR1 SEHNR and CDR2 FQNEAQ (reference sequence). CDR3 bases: TGTACCAGCAGCCTAAACTCCTACGAGCAGTACTTC. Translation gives CTSSLNSYEQYF.

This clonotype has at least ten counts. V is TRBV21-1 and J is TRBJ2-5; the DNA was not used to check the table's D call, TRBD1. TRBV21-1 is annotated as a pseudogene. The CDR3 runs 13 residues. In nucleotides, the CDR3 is TGTGCCACCCCTTTAACAGGCGAGGAGACCCAGTACTTC. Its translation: CATPLTGEETQYF.

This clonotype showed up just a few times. CDR3 nucleotide sequence: TGTGCCAGCAGCCGCGGGGACAGTAATGAAAAACTGTTTTTT. This codes for CASSRGDSNEKLFF. V and J are TRBV7-2 and TRBJ1-4; 7 positions match TRBD1. V lost 5 bases to trimming and J lost 4 bases; unmatched junction nucleotides: 4. The CDR3 runs to 14 residues. From germline, CDR1 is SGHTA and CDR2 FQGNSA.

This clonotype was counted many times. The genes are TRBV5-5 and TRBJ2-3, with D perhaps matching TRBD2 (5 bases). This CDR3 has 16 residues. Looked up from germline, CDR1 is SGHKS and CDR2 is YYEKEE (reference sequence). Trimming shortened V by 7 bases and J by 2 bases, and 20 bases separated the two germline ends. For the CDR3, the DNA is TGTGCCAGCCCCCCGCTCGAGGGCGGAGACACAGATACGCAGTATTTT. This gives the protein CASPPLEGGDTDTQYF.

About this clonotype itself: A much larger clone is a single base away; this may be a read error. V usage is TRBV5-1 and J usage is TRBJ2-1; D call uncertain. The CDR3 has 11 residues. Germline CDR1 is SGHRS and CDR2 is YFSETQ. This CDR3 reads CASSLKNGQFF. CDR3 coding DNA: TGCGCCAGCAGCTTGAAGAATGGGCAGTTCTTC.